A selection of T cell receptor beta chains follows, all from one sample in a study of blood T cell repertoires in COVID-19. Assay used: immunoSEQ multiplex PCR; TCRdb lists only in-frame clones, some missing. The profile shows 200,000 to 300,000 clones, 86% of them singletons. Sequencing used PBMCs or T cells enriched from blood (not recorded which). The receptors shown here come from a woman aged 40-49 years with acute COVID-19. Each CDR3 is given with its conserved first and last residue. Each record gives: V gene, D gene, J gene, clone size, CDR3 DNA, CDR3 protein. The D gene is left open where the match is weak. Expanded clones are given a class, and other clones once, few, many or no size at all.

v_gene: TRBV6-4; d_gene: NA; j_gene: TRBJ1-6; abundance: once; CDR3nt: TGTGCCAGCAGTGACTCGGGGGCCAGGTCACCCCTCCACTTT; CDR3aa: CASSDSGARSPLHF
v_gene: TRBV29-1; d_gene: NA; j_gene: TRBJ1-5; abundance: NA; CDR3nt: TGCAGCGTTCGTCTTGGAGGCGAACAGCCCCAGCATTTT; CDR3aa: CSVRLGGEQPQHF
v_gene: TRBV5-4; d_gene: TRBD2; j_gene: TRBJ2-7; abundance: NA; CDR3nt: TGTGCCAGCAGCCCCCGTCGGACTAGCGGGAGCGGCGAGCAGTACTTC; CDR3aa: CASSPRRTSGSGEQYF
v_gene: TRBV13; d_gene: NA; j_gene: TRBJ2-7; abundance: NA; CDR3nt: TGTGCCAGCAGGTTGAGCAGGGGTTACGAGCAGTACTTC; CDR3aa: CASRLSRGYEQYF
v_gene: TRBV6-1; d_gene: NA; j_gene: TRBJ2-1; abundance: NA; CDR3nt: TGTGCCAGCAGTGAAGCGCGATGGAATGAGCAGTTCTTC; CDR3aa: CASSEARWNEQFF
v_gene: TRBV5-6; d_gene: NA; j_gene: TRBJ1-6; abundance: NA; CDR3nt: TGTGCCAGCAGCTCTACCTTGGACACAAGAGGACCCCTCCACTTT; CDR3aa: CASSSTLDTRGPLHF
v_gene: TRBV7-6; d_gene: TRBD1; j_gene: TRBJ1-6; abundance: NA; CDR3nt: TGTGCCAGCAGCACGACAGGGGGCTATGGTTCACCCCTCCACTTT; CDR3aa: CASSTTGGYGSPLHF
v_gene: TRBV11-2; d_gene: TRBD1; j_gene: TRBJ2-7; abundance: NA; CDR3nt: TGTGCCAGCAGCCCTAGTACAGGGGGCTCCTACGAGCAGTACTTC; CDR3aa: CASSPSTGGSYEQYF
v_gene: TRBV28; d_gene: TRBD1; j_gene: TRBJ1-5; abundance: NA; CDR3nt: TGTGCCAGCAGTATCGGACAGGGCAGTCAGCCCCAGCATTTT; CDR3aa: CASSIGQGSQPQHF
v_gene: TRBV5-1; d_gene: TRBD2; j_gene: TRBJ2-7; abundance: NA; CDR3nt: TGCGCCAGCAGCTCGGGACTAGCGGGGTCGGGGTACGAGCAGTACTTC; CDR3aa: CASSSGLAGSGYEQYF
v_gene: TRBV5-1; d_gene: NA; j_gene: TRBJ1-4; abundance: once; CDR3nt: TGCGCCAGCAGCTTGGTCTTAGGGGATAATGAAAAACTGTTTTTT; CDR3aa: CASSLVLGDNEKLFF
v_gene: TRBV3-1/TRBV3-2; d_gene: TRBD2; j_gene: TRBJ2-7; abundance: NA; CDR3nt: TGTGCCAGCAGCCAAGGGGGGGTGACTAGCGGCTCCTACGAGCAGTACTTC; CDR3aa: CASSQGGVTSGSYEQYF
v_gene: TRBV2; d_gene: NA; j_gene: TRBJ2-5; abundance: NA; CDR3nt: TGTGCCAGCAGTGTGGGACTCAGCAAGGTCCAGTACTTC; CDR3aa: CASSVGLSKVQYF
v_gene: TRBV7-2; d_gene: TRBD2; j_gene: TRBJ2-1; abundance: NA; CDR3nt: TGTGCCAGCAGCCACTTTGGACTAGCGGGACGCTACAATGAGCAGTTCTTC; CDR3aa: CASSHFGLAGRYNEQFF
v_gene: TRBV11-2; d_gene: NA; j_gene: TRBJ1-4; abundance: NA; CDR3nt: TGTGCCAGCAGCCTAAGCCTTAATGAAAAACTGTTTTTT; CDR3aa: CASSLSLNEKLFF
v_gene: TRBV5-1; d_gene: TRBD2; j_gene: TRBJ2-3; abundance: NA; CDR3nt: TGCGCCAGCATGACAGCGGGAGTTACCACAGATACGCAGTATTTT; CDR3aa: CASMTAGVTTDTQYF
v_gene: TRBV7-9; d_gene: NA; j_gene: TRBJ2-7; abundance: NA; CDR3nt: TGTGCCAGCAGCGCAGGGGGGAGCTCCTACGAGCAGTACTTC; CDR3aa: CASSAGGSSYEQYF
v_gene: TRBV19; d_gene: TRBD1; j_gene: TRBJ1-2; abundance: NA; CDR3nt: TGTGCCAGTAGTATAGCACGGACAGGGGTCTATGGCTACACCTTC; CDR3aa: CASSIARTGVYGYTF
v_gene: TRBV4-1; d_gene: TRBD1; j_gene: TRBJ2-5; abundance: NA; CDR3nt: TGCGCCAGCAGCCAAGCCACGGGACAGGGGGTAGAGACCCAGTACTTC; CDR3aa: CASSQATGQGVETQYF
v_gene: TRBV14; d_gene: NA; j_gene: TRBJ2-1; abundance: NA; CDR3nt: TGTGCCAGCAGCCAAGATCAGGAAGCCCCTGAGCAGTTCTTC; CDR3aa: CASSQDQEAPEQFF
v_gene: TRBV25-1; d_gene: TRBD2; j_gene: TRBJ2-3; abundance: NA; CDR3nt: TGTGCCAGCAGTGACACTAGCGGGAGCGGCACAGATACGCAGTATTTT; CDR3aa: CASSDTSGSGTDTQYF
v_gene: TRBV7-6; d_gene: NA; j_gene: TRBJ1-1; abundance: NA; CDR3nt: TGTGCCAGCAGCATTCGGACAGATAACACTGAAGCTTTCTTT; CDR3aa: CASSIRTDNTEAFF
v_gene: TRBV27; d_gene: NA; j_gene: TRBJ1-5; abundance: NA; CDR3nt: TGTGCCAGCAGTCTGGAGGGACGGGTTGGTTATAGCAATCAGCCCCAGCATTTT; CDR3aa: CASSLEGRVGYSNQPQHF
v_gene: TRBV11-2; d_gene: NA; j_gene: TRBJ2-4; abundance: NA; CDR3nt: TGTGCCAGCAGCTTGAGCTTATACGAGGTAGCCAAAAACATTCAGTACTTC; CDR3aa: CASSLSLYEVAKNIQYF
v_gene: TRBV30; d_gene: NA; j_gene: TRBJ1-5; abundance: NA; CDR3nt: TGTGCCTGGAGTCCGGGGGGTCAGCCCCAGCATTTT; CDR3aa: CAWSPGGQPQHF
v_gene: TRBV10-2; d_gene: NA; j_gene: TRBJ2-5; abundance: once; CDR3nt: TGCGCCAGCAGTGTAGCCCGGGGAGGAGAGACCCAGTACTTC; CDR3aa: CASSVARGGETQYF
v_gene: TRBV2; d_gene: NA; j_gene: TRBJ2-3; abundance: NA; CDR3nt: TGTGCCAGCAACCGGAACAGAGCAGATACGCAGTATTTT; CDR3aa: CASNRNRADTQYF
v_gene: TRBV9; d_gene: NA; j_gene: TRBJ2-2; abundance: NA; CDR3nt: TGTGCCAGCAGCGTAGCCCCGGACTTGTCCGGGGAGCTGTTTTTT; CDR3aa: CASSVAPDLSGELFF
v_gene: TRBV11-3; d_gene: TRBD2; j_gene: TRBJ2-7; abundance: NA; CDR3nt: TGTGCCAGCAGCTTAGGTTCTAGCGGGAGGGCCTACGAGCAGTACTTC; CDR3aa: CASSLGSSGRAYEQYF
v_gene: TRBV30; d_gene: NA; j_gene: TRBJ2-3; abundance: NA; CDR3nt: TGTGCCTTGGGACTGACTAGCACAGATACGCAGTATTTT; CDR3aa: CALGLTSTDTQYF
v_gene: TRBV24-1; d_gene: TRBD1; j_gene: TRBJ2-5; abundance: NA; CDR3nt: TGTGCCACCAGCTCCGGGACAGGGGGTACGACCCAGTACTTC; CDR3aa: CATSSGTGGTTQYF
v_gene: TRBV6-5; d_gene: NA; j_gene: TRBJ2-1; abundance: NA; CDR3nt: TGTGCCAGCAGTTCCAGCCTCCTCGGGGAGCAGTTCTTC; CDR3aa: CASSSSLLGEQFF
v_gene: TRBV7-8; d_gene: NA; j_gene: TRBJ1-6; abundance: NA; CDR3nt: TGTGCCAGCAGCTTAGTCGGGGTTCGGAGTTCACCCCTCCACTTT; CDR3aa: CASSLVGVRSSPLHF
v_gene: TRBV28; d_gene: TRBD1; j_gene: TRBJ1-6; abundance: NA; CDR3nt: TGTGCCACCGGGACAGGGCCCCTTAATAATTCACCCCTCCACTTT; CDR3aa: CATGTGPLNNSPLHF
v_gene: TRBV5-1; d_gene: NA; j_gene: TRBJ2-7; abundance: NA; CDR3nt: TGCGCCAGCAGCTTGGGGGTTAGAGCGGCCTACGAGCAGTACTTC; CDR3aa: CASSLGVRAAYEQYF
v_gene: TRBV9; d_gene: TRBD1; j_gene: TRBJ1-4; abundance: NA; CDR3nt: TGTGCCAGCAGCGTCGACCCGTCTCAGGGGGAGATTAATGAAAAACTGTTTTTT; CDR3aa: CASSVDPSQGEINEKLFF
v_gene: TRBV14; d_gene: NA; j_gene: TRBJ1-1; abundance: NA; CDR3nt: TGTGCCAGCAGCCCCCGGTACAGGGAAAGTACTGAAGCTTTCTTT; CDR3aa: CASSPRYRESTEAFF
v_gene: TRBV18; d_gene: NA; j_gene: TRBJ2-5; abundance: NA; CDR3nt: TGTGCCAGCTCACCCCGGACAGCCGTCCAAGAGACCCAGTACTTC; CDR3aa: CASSPRTAVQETQYF
v_gene: TRBV21-1; d_gene: NA; j_gene: TRBJ1-1; abundance: NA; CDR3nt: TGTGTCCGGGACAGCTCGAACACTGAAGCTTTCTTT; CDR3aa: CVRDSSNTEAFF
v_gene: TRBV28; d_gene: TRBD1; j_gene: TRBJ2-7; abundance: NA; CDR3nt: TGTGCCAGCAGTTTCCGTGGGACAGAAGGGATCTACGAGCAGTACTTC; CDR3aa: CASSFRGTEGIYEQYF
v_gene: TRBV19; d_gene: TRBD1; j_gene: TRBJ1-2; abundance: few; CDR3nt: TGTGCCAGTAGGGGGGACAGGTTGGACTATGGCTACACCTTC; CDR3aa: CASRGDRLDYGYTF
v_gene: TRBV30; d_gene: TRBD1; j_gene: TRBJ2-1; abundance: once; CDR3nt: TGTGCCTGGAACTCCGGGACAGCGTACAATGAGCAGTTCTTC; CDR3aa: CAWNSGTAYNEQFF
v_gene: TRBV19; d_gene: NA; j_gene: TRBJ2-1; abundance: NA; CDR3nt: TGTGCCAGTAGTATAGTAGGGGCAAATGAGCAGTTCTTC; CDR3aa: CASSIVGANEQFF
v_gene: TRBV4-2; d_gene: TRBD2; j_gene: TRBJ2-1; abundance: few; CDR3nt: TGTGCCAGCAGCCAAGATATGGCGGGAGTCAATGAGCAGTTCTTC; CDR3aa: CASSQDMAGVNEQFF
v_gene: TRBV29-1; d_gene: TRBD1; j_gene: TRBJ1-2; abundance: few; CDR3nt: TGCAGCGTTGAGTTGGGACAGGGGAAGGGCTATGGCTACACCTTC; CDR3aa: CSVELGQGKGYGYTF
v_gene: TRBV12-2; d_gene: NA; j_gene: TRBJ2-1; abundance: once; CDR3nt: TGTGCAAGTCGCTTAGTTCACCGGGACTTTGAGCAGTTCTTC; CDR3aa: CASRLVHRDFEQFF
v_gene: TRBV3-1/TRBV3-2; d_gene: TRBD1; j_gene: TRBJ1-4; abundance: NA; CDR3nt: TGTGCCAGCAGCCAATATAAGGGGGCTCAGGAAAAACTGTTTTTT; CDR3aa: CASSQYKGAQEKLFF
v_gene: TRBV2; d_gene: NA; j_gene: TRBJ1-2; abundance: NA; CDR3nt: TGTGCCAGCCGCCCTTCACCGGGGGGTCGCTACACCTTC; CDR3aa: CASRPSPGGRYTF
v_gene: TRBV7-2; d_gene: NA; j_gene: TRBJ2-5; abundance: NA; CDR3nt: TGTGCCAGCAGCTTAGTTACCAGGGAGACCCAGTACTTC; CDR3aa: CASSLVTRETQYF
v_gene: TRBV24-1; d_gene: TRBD1; j_gene: TRBJ1-5; abundance: NA; CDR3nt: TGTGCCACCAGTGATTCGCAACCCAGGACAGGGAACAATCAGCCCCAGCATTTT; CDR3aa: CATSDSQPRTGNNQPQHF
v_gene: TRBV29-1; d_gene: TRBD2; j_gene: TRBJ2-1; abundance: NA; CDR3nt: TGCAGCGCAAGAGGGCTCCCTACGGGAGGCCCCAATGAGCAGTTCTTC; CDR3aa: CSARGLPTGGPNEQFF
v_gene: TRBV4-2; d_gene: NA; j_gene: TRBJ2-2; abundance: NA; CDR3nt: TGTGCCAGCAGCCAGGCAGAAACAGGGTACGGGGAGCTGTTTTTT; CDR3aa: CASSQAETGYGELFF
v_gene: TRBV3-1/TRBV3-2; d_gene: NA; j_gene: TRBJ2-1; abundance: NA; CDR3nt: TGTGCCAGCAGCCAACTCAGGGGTGAGCAGTTCTTC; CDR3aa: CASSQLRGEQFF
v_gene: TRBV28; d_gene: TRBD1; j_gene: TRBJ1-1; abundance: NA; CDR3nt: TGTGCCAGCAGCCCAGGGGGCGCGATGGGAAACACTGAAGCTTTCTTT; CDR3aa: CASSPGGAMGNTEAFF
v_gene: TRBV30; d_gene: NA; j_gene: TRBJ1-2; abundance: NA; CDR3nt: TGTGCCTGCCTCAAACCCCACAGGAGCAGTAACTATGGCTACACCTTC; CDR3aa: CACLKPHRSSNYGYTF
v_gene: TRBV11-3; d_gene: TRBD2; j_gene: TRBJ2-1; abundance: NA; CDR3nt: TGTGCCAGCAGCTTAAGACTAGCGGGGTCCAATGAGCAGTTCTTC; CDR3aa: CASSLRLAGSNEQFF